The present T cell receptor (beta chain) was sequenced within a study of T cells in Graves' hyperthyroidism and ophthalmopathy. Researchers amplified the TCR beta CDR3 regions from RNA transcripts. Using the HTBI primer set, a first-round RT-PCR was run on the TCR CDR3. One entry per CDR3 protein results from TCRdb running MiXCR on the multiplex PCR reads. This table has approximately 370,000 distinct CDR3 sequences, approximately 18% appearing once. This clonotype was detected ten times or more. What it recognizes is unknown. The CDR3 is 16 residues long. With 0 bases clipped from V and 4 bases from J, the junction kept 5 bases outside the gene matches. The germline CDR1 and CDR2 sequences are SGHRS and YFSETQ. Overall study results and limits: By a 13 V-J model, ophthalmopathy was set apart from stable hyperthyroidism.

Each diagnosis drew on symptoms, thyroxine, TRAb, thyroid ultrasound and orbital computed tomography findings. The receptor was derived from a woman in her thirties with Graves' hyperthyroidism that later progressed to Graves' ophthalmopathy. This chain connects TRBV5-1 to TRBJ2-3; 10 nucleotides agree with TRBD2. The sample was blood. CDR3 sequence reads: CASSLGGLAMADTQYF. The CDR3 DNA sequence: TGCGCCAGCAGCTTGGGGGGACTAGCGATGGCAGATACGCAGTATTTT.